These 13 T cell receptor beta chains were sequenced from one sample in a study of T-cell memory formation after mild COVID-19. TCRdb analysed the 5' RACE reads with MiXCR anew, one entry per CDR3 protein. The sample lists 150,000 to 200,000 distinct CDR3 sequences; approximately 14% were seen once. Source material: PBMCs or a T cell subset sorted from them (not recorded which). The receptors were gathered from an adult woman who had mild COVID-19 (a few samples of this study predate the infection). Cell type and time point are not known.

The chain uses TRBV5-6 and TRBJ2-7; no clear D gene. This CDR3 contains 12 residues. The germline CDR1 and CDR2 sequences are SGHDT and YYEEEE. Trimming stripped 4 bases from V and 6 bases from J, with 11 bases between. For the CDR3, the DNA is TGTGCCAGCAGCCGACCTACTATCGAGCAGTACTTC. It yields the protein CASSRPTIEQYF.

This clonotype occurred a few times. This chain uses TRBV5-6 with TRBJ1-3, with 9 bases fitting TRBD1. The CDR3 totals 15 residues. V lost 3 bases to trimming and J lost 5 bases; unmatched junction nucleotides: 6. CDR1 is SGHDT, CDR2 YYEEEE, per germline. DNA for the CDR3: TGTGCCAGCAGCTCCCAGACAGGGGGTCGAAACACCATATATTTT. Translating it yields CASSSQTGGRNTIYF.

The chain recombines TRBV20-1 with TRBJ2-7, with TRBD1 matching 7 bases. CDR1 is DFQATT, CDR2 SNEGSKA, per germline (reference sequence). V gave up 6 bases and J gave up 1 base; unmatched junction bases: 6. This CDR3 is built from 13 residues. CDR3 sequence: CSAIRDSSYEQYF. DNA for the CDR3: TGCAGTGCAATCCGGGACAGTTCCTACGAGCAGTACTTC.

This clonotype has more than one count but fewer than ten. The chain employs TRBV5-5 and TRBJ2-1; D gene unclear. Germline CDR1 is SGHKS and CDR2 is YYEKEE (reference sequence). This CDR3 is 16 amino acids long. V was shortened by 0 bases and J by 1 base, with 11 bases between the two germline ends. Written as DNA, the CDR3 is TGTGCCAGCAGCTTGGGATGGCAGAGGTCCTACAATGAGCAGTTCTTC. Protein product: CASSLGWQRSYNEQFF.

Only a few counts were recorded for this clonotype. CDR3 nucleotides: TGCGCCAGCAGCCAGAGGGTGACAGGGGTGACCGGGGAGCTGTTTTTT. This codes for CASSQRVTGVTGELFF. The chain has TRBV5-1 and TRBJ2-2; 8 bases fit TRBD1. Trimming at V came to 4 bases and at J to 5 bases, leaving 10 bases not matched to a gene. Looked up from germline, CDR1 is SGHRS and CDR2 is YFSETQ. This CDR3 comprises 16 residues.

The chain is built from TRBV11-3 and TRBJ2-1, with TRBD2 matching 9 bases. The CDR3 is 17 residues long. Germline V gives CDR1 SGHNT, CDR2 YENEEA. V lost 1 base, J lost 1 base, and 5 bases stayed unmatched. The CDR3 here is CASSLGSGRRSYNEQFF. CDR3 DNA: TGTGCCAGCAGCTTAGGAAGCGGGAGGCGATCCTACAATGAGCAGTTCTTC.

Ten or more counts support this clonotype. The chain couples TRBV4-2 to TRBJ2-7; D is undetermined. V was cut by 0 bases and J by 5 bases, with 2 bases left in between. This CDR3 comprises 11 residues. The germline V gene encodes CDR1 LGHNA and CDR2 YNFKEQ. The CDR3, as DNA: TGTGCCAGCAGCCAAGAAGACGAGCAGTACTTC. It yields the protein CASSQEDEQYF.

The genes are TRBV19 and TRBJ2-3; no reliable D call. The CDR3 runs to 13 residues. Per germline, CDR1 LNHDA and CDR2 SQIVND (reference sequence). Between the trimmed V and J ends, which lost 5 bases and 6 bases, there was a span of 12 bases. The CDR3 DNA reads as TGTGCCAGTAGTGATTTTTGGTCTGATACGCAGTATTTT. Translated: CASSDFWSDTQYF.

This rearrangement joins TRBV20-1 to TRBJ1-2; possibly TRBD1 for D (6 bases). The CDR3 loop spans 12 amino acids. Germline lookup yields CDR1 DFQATT and CDR2 SNEGSKA (reference sequence). The germline V and J ends were trimmed by 6 bases and 8 bases, with 16 bases remaining between them. This CDR3 reads CSADKGGQGYTF. The CDR3 region has the DNA TGCAGTGCGGACAAGGGGGGGCAGGGCTACACCTTC.

This clonotype showed up many times. The chain joins TRBV18 to TRBJ2-2; 10 bases are a match to TRBD2. V was pared by 5 bases and J by 5 bases, with 5 bases of the junction left unmatched. Germline values: CDR1 KGHSH, CDR2 LQKENI. The CDR3 totals 15 residues. The CDR3 here is CASSARTSGTGELFF. In DNA form, the CDR3 reads TGTGCCAGCTCAGCCCGGACTAGCGGTACCGGGGAGCTGTTTTTT.

This clonotype has at least ten counts. The chain uses TRBV18 and TRBJ2-7; 7 nucleotides line up with TRBD2. This CDR3 region has 12 residues. J was trimmed by 5 bases and V by 5 bases; bases with no gene match: 3. Per germline, CDR1 KGHSH and CDR2 LQKENI. The CDR3 reads CASSGGRDEQYF. As DNA, the CDR3 is TGTGCCAGCTCAGGAGGGAGGGACGAGCAGTACTTC.

The chain links TRBV2 to TRBJ1-1; 7 nucleotides match TRBD1. CDR3 length: 17 residues. In germline, CDR1 is SNHLY, CDR2 FYNNEI. V shed 11 bases, J shed 0 bases, and the junction held 18 bases outside the gene matches. The CDR3 DNA reads TGTGCCGGATCCGCTCCGAGGGACAGACTCATGAACACTGAAGCTTTCTTT. It codes for CAGSAPRDRLMNTEAFF.

The chain has TRBV2 and TRBJ2-1; 7 bases fit TRBD1. V shed 1 base and J 6 bases; nucleotides not matched to a gene: 6. In germline, CDR1 is SNHLY, CDR2 FYNNEI. CDR3 length: 15 amino acids. CDR3 in amino acids: CASSEGAGGRNEQFF. DNA for the CDR3: TGTGCCAGCAGTGAAGGGGCAGGGGGTCGCAATGAGCAGTTCTTC.